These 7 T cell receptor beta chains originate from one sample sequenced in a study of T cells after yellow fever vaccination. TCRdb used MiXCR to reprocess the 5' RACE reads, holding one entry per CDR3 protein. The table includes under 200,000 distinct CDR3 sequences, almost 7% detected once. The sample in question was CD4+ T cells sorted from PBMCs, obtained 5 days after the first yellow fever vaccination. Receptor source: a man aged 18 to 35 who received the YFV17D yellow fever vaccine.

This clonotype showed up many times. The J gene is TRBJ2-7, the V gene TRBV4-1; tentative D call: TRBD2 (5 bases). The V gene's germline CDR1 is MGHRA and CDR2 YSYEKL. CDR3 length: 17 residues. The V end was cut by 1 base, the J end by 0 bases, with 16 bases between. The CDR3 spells CASSQALLAQSSYEQYF. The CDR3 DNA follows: TGCGCCAGCAGCCAAGCCTTGCTAGCCCAAAGCTCCTACGAGCAGTACTTC.

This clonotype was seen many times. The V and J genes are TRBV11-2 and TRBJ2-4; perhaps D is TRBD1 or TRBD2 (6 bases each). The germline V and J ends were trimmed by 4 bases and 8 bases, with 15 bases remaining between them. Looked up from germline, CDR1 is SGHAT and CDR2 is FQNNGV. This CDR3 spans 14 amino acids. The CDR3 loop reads CASSYRATGDIQYF. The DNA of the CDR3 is TGTGCCAGCAGCTACAGGGCCACGGGGGACATTCAGTACTTC.

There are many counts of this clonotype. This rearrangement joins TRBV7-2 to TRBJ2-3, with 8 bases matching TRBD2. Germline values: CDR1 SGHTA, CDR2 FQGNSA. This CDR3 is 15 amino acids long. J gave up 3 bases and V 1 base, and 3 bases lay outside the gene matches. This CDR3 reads CASSLVAGRTDTQYF. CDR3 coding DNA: TGTGCCAGCAGCTTAGTAGCGGGGAGGACAGATACGCAGTATTTT.

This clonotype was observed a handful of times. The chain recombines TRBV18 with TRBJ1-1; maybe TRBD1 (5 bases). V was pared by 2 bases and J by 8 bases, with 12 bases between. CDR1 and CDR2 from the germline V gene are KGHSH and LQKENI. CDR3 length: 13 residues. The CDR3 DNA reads TGTGCCAGCTCACCATGGGACGACGCCGAAGCTTTCTTT. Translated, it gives CASSPWDDAEAFF.

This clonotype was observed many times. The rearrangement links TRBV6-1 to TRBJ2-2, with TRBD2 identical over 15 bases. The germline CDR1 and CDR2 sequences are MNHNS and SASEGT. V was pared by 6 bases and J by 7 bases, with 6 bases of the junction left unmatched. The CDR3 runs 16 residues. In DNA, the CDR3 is TGTGCCAGCAGGGGACTAGCGGGGGGCACCGTCGGGGAGCTGTTTTTT. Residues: CASRGLAGGTVGELFF.

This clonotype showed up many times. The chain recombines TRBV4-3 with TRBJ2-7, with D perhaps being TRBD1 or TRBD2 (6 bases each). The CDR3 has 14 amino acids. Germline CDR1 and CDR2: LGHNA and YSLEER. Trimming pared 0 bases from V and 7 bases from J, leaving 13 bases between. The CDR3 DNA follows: TGCGCCAGCAGCCAAGAAGGGGGGCGGTGGGAGCAGTACGTC. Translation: CASSQEGGRWEQYV.

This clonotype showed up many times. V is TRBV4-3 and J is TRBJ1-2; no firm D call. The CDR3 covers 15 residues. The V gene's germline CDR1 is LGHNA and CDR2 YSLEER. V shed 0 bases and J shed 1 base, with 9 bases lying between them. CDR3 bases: TGCGCCAGCAGCCAAGAGCCAGTGCTTAACTATGGCTACACCTTC. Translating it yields CASSQEPVLNYGYTF.